These 31 T cell receptor beta chains were all obtained from the same sample, sequenced in a study of shared clonotypes between healthy human individuals. Some clones are missing from TCRdb's copy, which holds only in-frame ones; the method was immunoSEQ multiplex PCR. The data contain about 730,000 clones, around 70% of them singletons. Sequenced: memory CD4+ T cells sorted from blood. Subset meaning: CD45RA-negative fraction. The receptors were gathered from a woman in her thirties in good health.

The count of this clone is one. V usage is TRBV5-1 and J usage is TRBJ2-5; 8 positions agree with TRBD1. The CDR3 contains 15 residues. Germline lookup yields CDR1 SGHRS and CDR2 YFSETQ. The V and J ends lost 0 bases and 5 bases, in that order; junction bases with no gene match: 6. The CDR3 reads CASSLGGQGGETQYF. The CDR3 bases are TGCGCCAGCAGCTTGGGAGGACAGGGTGGCGAGACCCAGTACTTC.

The CDR3 nucleotides are TGTGCCAGCAGCTTGGCCGAGAATTATGAGCAGTTCTTC. This sequence encodes CASSLAENYEQFF. The gene calls are TRBV5-4 and TRBJ2-1; D gene unclear. The V end lost 0 bases, the J end lost 8 bases, and 9 bases lay between the germline ends. The germline gives CDR1 SGHNT, CDR2 YYREEE (reference sequence). The CDR3 sequence is 13 residues long. Supplemented by reference TRBV5-4 and TRBJ2-1, the full variable domain reads ETGVTQSPTHLIKTRGQQVTLRCSSQSGHNTVSWYQQALGQGPQFIFQYYREEENGRGNFPPRFSGLQFPNYSSELNVNALELDDSALYLCASSLAENYEQFFGPGTRLTVL.

The rearrangement joins TRBV15 to TRBJ2-7; possible D gene TRBD2, 5 bases. Trimming removed 0 bases at V and 2 bases at J, with 5 bases between. The CDR3 runs to 13 residues. CDR1 is LNHNV and CDR2 is YYDKDF in the germline V gene (reference sequence). The CDR3 DNA is TGTGCCACCAGCAGAGACGGGGCCTACGAGCAGTACTTC. This sequence encodes CATSRDGAYEQYF.

The chain uses TRBV2 and TRBJ2-5; 7 bases fit TRBD2. The CDR3 contains 17 residues. Germline CDR1 and CDR2: SNHLY and FYNNEI. V shed 3 bases, J shed 5 bases, and the junction held 15 bases outside the gene matches. This chain's CDR3 is CASSDIRVAGVLETQYF. In DNA, the CDR3 is TGTGCCAGCAGTGATATACGGGTCGCGGGAGTTTTGGAGACCCAGTACTTC.

The rearrangement joins TRBV7-2 to TRBJ2-2; D unclear. This CDR3 has 12 residues. Germline-derived CDR1 and CDR2 are SGHTA and FQGNSA. Trimming stripped 8 bases from V and 4 bases from J, with 8 bases between. The chain's CDR3 is CASSLSTGELFF. CDR3 nucleotide sequence: TGTGCCAGCTCTTTGAGCACCGGGGAGCTGTTTTTT.

Of note for this clone: Other DNA sequences of this sample code for an identical CDR3. This chain uses TRBV5-1 with TRBJ2-7; 8 nucleotides align to TRBD2. Germline V CDR1 and CDR2: SGHRS, YFSETQ. Losses at the gene ends were 2 bases for V and 2 bases for J; bases not matched to a gene: 6. The CDR3 has 15 amino acids. The CDR3 spells CASSLGPGGTYEQYF. In DNA, the CDR3 is TGCGCCAGCAGCTTAGGCCCGGGAGGGACCTACGAGCAGTACTTC.

To note about this clone: The sample contains more than one DNA sequence encoding this CDR3. The V gene is TRBV18, the J gene TRBJ1-5; D gene unclear. The ends were cut back, 3 bases at V and 3 bases at J, with 6 bases in the middle. The CDR3 consists of 13 residues. Per the germline V gene, CDR1 is KGHSH and CDR2 is LQKENI. CDR3 sequence (DNA): TGTGCCAGCTCACCCCAATACAATCAGCCCCAGCATTTT. The encoded protein is CASSPQYNQPQHF. Using reference TRBV18 and TRBJ1-5 for the parts outside the CDR3, the full variable domain is NAGVMQNPRHLVRRRGQEARLRCSPMKGHSHVYWYRQLPEEGLKFMVYLQKENIIDESGMPKERFSAEFPKEGPSILRIQQVVRGDSAAYFCASSPQYNQPQHFGDGTRLSIL.

J is TRBJ2-1 and V is TRBV25-1, with D unclear. The CDR3 has 10 amino acids. Germline V gene lookup returns CDR1 MGHDK and CDR2 SYGVNS. V lost 8 bases and J lost 8, with 7 bases in between. CDR3 in DNA: TGTGCCAGCGGTTCAGATGAGCAGTTCTTC. Translating gives CASGSDEQFF.

This clone was counted once. The chain links TRBV28 to TRBJ2-3; D gene unclear. Germline CDR1 MDHEN, CDR2 SYDVKM. The CDR3 extends over 14 amino acids. V was shortened by 4 bases and J by 8 bases, with 16 bases between the two germline ends. The CDR3 here is CASSSRAPSGTQYF. CDR3 sequence (DNA): TGTGCCAGCAGTTCCCGGGCCCCTTCAGGTACGCAGTATTTT.

The rearrangement uses TRBV28 and TRBJ2-6, with D perhaps TRBD1 (6 bases). Germline CDR1 reads MDHEN; CDR2 reads SYDVKM. The CDR3 loop spans 14 amino acids. Trimming took off 9 bases at V and 3 bases at J, with 12 bases between the two ends. The CDR3 nucleotides read TGTGCCAGTAGAAGCAGGGGTGGGGCCAACGTCCTGACTTTC. Its translation is CASRSRGGANVLTF.

The chain employs TRBV5-8 and TRBJ2-6; the D gene is possibly TRBD1 (5 bases). V lost 0 bases and J lost 0, with 10 bases in between. The CDR3 consists of 17 residues. Germline CDR1 is SGHTS and CDR2 is YDEGEE. CDR3 coding DNA: TGTGCCAGCAGCTTGGGCGACAGCTACTCTGGGGCCAACGTCCTGACTTTC. The encoded protein is CASSLGDSYSGANVLTF.

The V and J genes are TRBV5-1 and TRBJ1-1, with D possibly being TRBD1 (5 bases). Germline lookup yields CDR1 SGHRS and CDR2 YFSETQ. V lost 0 bases and J lost 0, with 9 bases in between. The CDR3 spans 15 residues. Written as DNA, the CDR3 is TGCGCCAGCAGCTTGGCGGGGACGGTGAACACTGAAGCTTTCTTT. Encoded protein: CASSLAGTVNTEAFF.

This clone has only a few counts. J is TRBJ1-1 and V is TRBV5-1, with D possibly being TRBD1 (5 bases). Germline values: CDR1 SGHRS, CDR2 YFSETQ. Trimming removed 0 bases from V and 6 bases from J, with 15 bases in between. The CDR3 has 15 amino acids. The CDR3 DNA reads as TGCGCCAGCAGCTTGGTTGCGGGGCCAGAAGCTGAAGCTTTCTTT. It specifies CASSLVAGPEAEAFF.

This chain connects TRBV12-5 to TRBJ2-3; D is undetermined. Germline CDR1 and CDR2: LGHNT and FRNRAP. Trimming removed 6 bases from V and 3 bases from J, with 10 bases in between. CDR3 size: 13 residues. The CDR3 sequence: CASGKSGTDTQYF. The CDR3, as DNA: TGTGCTAGTGGGAAGAGTGGAACAGATACGCAGTATTTT. The variable domain in full, completed from reference TRBV12-5 and TRBJ2-3, reads DARVTQTPRHKVTEMGQEVTMRCQPILGHNTVFWYRQTMMQGLELLAYFRNRAPLDDSGMPKDRFSAEMPDATLATLKIQPSEPRDSAVYFCASGKSGTDTQYFGPGTRLTVL.

This clone was observed a few times. The chain links TRBV5-1 to TRBJ2-7, with 8 bases that match TRBD1. The junction had 9 bases not matched to a gene; V was cut back by 4 bases and J by 3 bases. The CDR3 consists of 15 residues. Germline V CDR1 and CDR2: SGHRS, YFSETQ. This CDR3 is CASSPTSTGVYEQYF. CDR3 nucleotides: TGCGCCAGCAGCCCCACGTCGACAGGGGTCTACGAGCAGTACTTC.

The rearrangement uses TRBV28 and TRBJ1-5; D is possibly TRBD1 (5 bases). V was pared by 10 bases and J by 1 base, with 8 bases between. Germline CDR1 is MDHEN and CDR2 is SYDVKM. The CDR3 contains 12 residues. The CDR3 loop is CAIRESNQPQHF. The CDR3 DNA follows: TGTGCCATCAGGGAGAGCAATCAGCCCCAGCATTTT.

This chain uses TRBV4-1 with TRBJ2-1; 8 positions match TRBD2. CDR1 is MGHRA, CDR2 YSYEKL, per germline. The CDR3 contains 17 residues. Trimming cost V 0 bases and J 6 bases; bases outside gene matches: 10. The CDR3 protein is CASSQDSAGGLVNEQFF. As DNA, the CDR3 is TGCGCCAGCAGCCAAGATTCGGCGGGAGGTCTTGTCAATGAGCAGTTCTTC.

This chain uses TRBV5-4 with TRBJ1-1; D not resolved. There are 17 residues in the CDR3. Between the trimmed V and J ends, which lost 5 bases and 0 bases, there was a span of 20 bases. Germline CDR1 SGHNT, CDR2 YYREEE (reference sequence). The CDR3 reads CASRPTTGSNMNTEAFF. The DNA of the CDR3 is TGTGCCAGCAGGCCAACGACGGGTAGCAATATGAACACTGAAGCTTTCTTT.

A few counts support this clone. The chain uses TRBV19 and TRBJ1-1, with a possible D match to TRBD1 (5 bases). V was trimmed by 4 bases and J by 4 bases, leaving 16 bases between them. This CDR3 is 15 amino acids long. The germline gives CDR1 LNHDA, CDR2 SQIVND (reference sequence). CDR3 residues: CASSTRRGGITEAFF. CDR3 DNA sequence: TGTGCCAGTAGTACCCGTCGGGGGGGAATCACTGAAGCTTTCTTT.

J is TRBJ2-7 and V is TRBV27; 11 positions agree with TRBD2. The length of the CDR3 is 15 residues. Trimming removed 4 bases from V and 4 bases from J; junction bases left unmatched: 6. Germline CDR1 reads MNHEY; CDR2 reads SMNVEV (reference sequence). The CDR3 loop reads CASSSPTSGKYEQYF. The CDR3 nucleotides are TGTGCCAGCAGTTCCCCGACTAGCGGGAAGTACGAGCAGTACTTC.

The rearrangement uses TRBV29-1 and TRBJ1-5; no definite D call. Per germline, CDR1 SQVTM and CDR2 ANQGSEA. V lost 4 bases and J 2 bases, leaving 9 bases between the germline ends. The CDR3 spans 13 residues. The DNA for the CDR3 is TGCAGCGTTGTGGACCAGGGCAATCAGCCCCAGCATTTT. This translates into CSVVDQGNQPQHF.

The chain links TRBV5-1 to TRBJ2-7, with 10 bases that match TRBD2. Germline values: CDR1 SGHRS, CDR2 YFSETQ. The junction had 11 bases not matched to a gene; V was cut back by 4 bases and J by 10 bases. CDR3 length: 14 amino acids. The CDR3 DNA reads TGCGCCAGCAGCCCAGCGGGAGGGCAAGGCCTACAGTACTTC. Amino acid sequence: CASSPAGGQGLQYF.

V is TRBV19 and J is TRBJ2-6, with 8 bases lining up with TRBD1. The CDR3 sequence is 15 residues long. Germline CDR1 and CDR2: LNHDA and SQIVND (reference sequence). V was pared by 8 bases and J by 4 bases, with 7 bases of the junction left unmatched. CDR3 bases: TGTGCCAGTTCGACAGGGGCGGAGGGGGCCAACGTCCTGACTTTC. Its translation: CASSTGAEGANVLTF.

The rearrangement uses TRBV4-1 and TRBJ1-3; D call uncertain. There are 17 residues in the CDR3. Germline V lookup: CDR1 MGHRA, CDR2 YSYEKL. Trimming cost V 3 bases and J 1 base, with 16 bases left between them. CDR3 protein: CASSQDRFGFSGNTIYF. Written as DNA, the CDR3 is TGCGCCAGCAGCCAGGACCGCTTTGGGTTTTCTGGAAACACCATATATTTT.

A remark on this clone: A much larger clone differs by one base, so this may be a read error. In the same sample, other DNA sequences code for this CDR3. V is TRBV11-3 and J is TRBJ2-6; 7 nucleotides line up with TRBD1. The CDR3 loop spans 15 amino acids. The germline CDR1 and CDR2 sequences are SGHNT and YENEEA. Trimming removed 3 bases from V and 2 bases from J; junction bases left unmatched: 1. The CDR3 DNA follows: TGTGCCAGCAGCTTGGGGACAGCTGGGGCCAACGTCCTGACTTTC. Translating gives CASSLGTAGANVLTF.

The gene calls are TRBV27 and TRBJ1-2; D call uncertain. Germline loops: CDR1 MNHEY, CDR2 SMNVEV (reference sequence). Trimming took 2 bases from V and 4 from J, leaving 14 bases between them. The CDR3 is 15 amino acids. For the CDR3, the DNA is TGTGCCAGCAGTTTAGCAGGTTTCAGTCGCTATGGCTACACCTTC. The encoded protein is CASSLAGFSRYGYTF.

The V gene is TRBV29-1, the J gene TRBJ2-1, with 13 bases fitting TRBD2. The junction had 6 bases not matched to a gene; V was cut back by 4 bases and J by 9 bases. Germline assignment: CDR1 SQVTM and CDR2 ANQGSEA. CDR3 length: 14 residues. CDR3 residues: CSVAGTSGMAEQFF. The CDR3, as DNA: TGCAGCGTTGCCGGGACTAGCGGGATGGCTGAGCAGTTCTTC.

The chain has TRBV5-1 and TRBJ2-1; D might be TRBD1 (5 bases). The CDR3 covers 13 residues. Trimming stripped 4 bases from V and 3 bases from J, with 8 bases between. The germline V gene has CDR1 SGHRS and CDR2 YFSETQ. CDR3 region: CASSPDNYNEQFF. The CDR3 DNA is TGCGCCAGCAGCCCGGACAACTACAATGAGCAGTTCTTC.

The V gene is TRBV5-1, the J gene TRBJ1-5; 7 positions match TRBD1. The CDR3 length is 18 residues. Germline V CDR1 and CDR2: SGHRS, YFSETQ. V was pared by 8 bases and J by 3 bases, with 20 bases of the junction left unmatched. CDR3 sequence: CARKPGQAPQYSNQPQHF. CDR3 bases: TGCGCCAGGAAGCCAGGACAGGCGCCCCAGTATTCCAATCAGCCCCAGCATTTT.

This clone was recorded only once. This rearrangement joins TRBV6-6 to TRBJ2-7; tentatively, D is TRBD1 or TRBD2 (5 bases each). CDR3 length equals 14 residues. The V end lost 0 bases, the J end lost 2 bases, and 8 bases lay between the germline ends. Germline loops: CDR1 MNHNY, CDR2 SVGAGI (reference sequence). The CDR3 is CASSYSGEAYEQYF. The CDR3 DNA reads as TGTGCCAGCAGTTACTCGGGGGAAGCCTACGAGCAGTACTTC.

The rearrangement uses TRBV10-3 and TRBJ2-1; 11 bases line up with TRBD2. Unmatched junction bases numbered 7, after V lost 6 bases and J lost 3 bases. The length of the CDR3 is 16 residues. Germline CDR1 is ENHRY and CDR2 is SYGVKD. CDR3 nucleotide sequence: TGTGCCATCAGATCAGTTAGCGGGAGGGACTACAATGAGCAGTTCTTC. The encoded protein is CAIRSVSGRDYNEQFF.